The 32 T cell receptor beta chains listed next were all sequenced from one sample in a study of T cell responses to AZD1222 COVID-19 vaccine. This table comes from immunoSEQ multiplex PCR, and its TCRdb copy is limited to in-frame clones, with some not included. The table records some 130,000 clones, roughly 86% of them present only once. The sample in question was peripheral blood, obtained 28 days after the second AZD1222 dose. The source is an adult who received the AZD1222 COVID-19 vaccine.

The V call is TRBV11-3, the J call TRBJ1-2, with a tentative D call TRBD1 (5 bases). V lost 5 bases, J lost 2 bases, and 9 bases lay in between. The CDR3 sequence is 13 residues long. Germline loops: CDR1 SGHNT, CDR2 YENEEA. CDR3 loop: CASSPDRNYGYTF. As DNA, the CDR3 is TGTGCCAGCAGCCCCGACAGAAACTATGGCTACACCTTC.

The rearrangement joins TRBV13 to TRBJ2-1; 10 bases are shared with TRBD1. Trimming took 1 base from V and 6 from J; bases not matched to a gene: 3. Germline-derived CDR1 and CDR2 are PRHDT and FYEKMQ (reference sequence). The CDR3 contains 15 residues. CDR3 amino acids: CASSLVGTGVNEQFF. In nucleotides, the CDR3 is TGTGCCAGCAGCTTAGTGGGGACAGGGGTCAATGAGCAGTTCTTC.

This chain connects TRBV27 to TRBJ1-5, with 8 bases fitting TRBD1. The CDR3 sequence is 15 residues long. Looked up from germline, CDR1 is MNHEY and CDR2 is SMNVEV (reference sequence). Unmatched junction bases numbered 6, after V lost 5 bases and J lost 3 bases. For the CDR3, the DNA is TGTGCCAGCAGTCCCCGGACAGGGATCAATCAGCCCCAGCATTTT. Residues: CASSPRTGINQPQHF.

V and J are TRBV28 and TRBJ1-1; no firm D call. The CDR3 is 13 residues long. V was pared by 8 bases and J by 2 bases, with 12 bases between. Germline assignment: CDR1 MDHEN and CDR2 SYDVKM. The CDR3 loop is CASRRQVNTEAFF. The CDR3 coding sequence is TGTGCCAGCCGACGTCAGGTAAACACTGAAGCTTTCTTT.

The chain links TRBV27 to TRBJ2-7, with unresolved D. The length of the CDR3 is 12 residues. The V end lost 5 bases, the J end lost 1 base, and 6 bases lay between the germline ends. Germline CDR1 MNHEY, CDR2 SMNVEV (reference sequence). CDR3: CASSPPSYEQYF. The CDR3 nucleotides are TGTGCCAGCAGTCCCCCTTCCTACGAGCAGTACTTC.

The V and J genes are TRBV7-3 and TRBJ1-2, with TRBD1 identical over 7 bases. CDR1 is SGHTA and CDR2 is FQGTGA in the germline V gene. Trimming took 5 bases from V and 2 from J; bases not matched to a gene: 2. There are 13 residues in the CDR3. In DNA form, the CDR3 reads TGTGCCAGCAGCACGGGACAGAACTATGGCTACACCTTC. Its translation is CASSTGQNYGYTF.

Only one count was recorded for this clone. The chain links TRBV5-5 to TRBJ1-1; the match to TRBD1 covers 8 bases. CDR3 length equals 15 residues. The germline V gene encodes CDR1 SGHKS and CDR2 YYEKEE (reference sequence). With V trimmed by 3 bases and J by 5 bases, 9 bases remained unmatched. Here the CDR3 reads CASSSWTGRGTEAFF. The CDR3 DNA is TGTGCCAGCAGCTCCTGGACAGGGAGGGGAACTGAAGCTTTCTTT.

This clone was counted once. The genes are TRBV4-2 and TRBJ1-1; 7 bases line up with TRBD1. The germline gives CDR1 LGHNA, CDR2 YNFKEQ. This CDR3 comprises 12 residues. V shed 3 bases and J 6 bases; nucleotides not matched to a gene: 1. The CDR3 DNA sequence: TGTGCCAGCAGCCACCAGGGGGCTGAAGCTTTCTTT. This translates into CASSHQGAEAFF.

The chain couples TRBV29-1 to TRBJ2-6; D is possibly TRBD2 (5 bases). The germline V gene encodes CDR1 SQVTM and CDR2 ANQGSEA. The CDR3 runs 14 residues. The V end lost 4 bases, the J end lost 2 bases, and 9 bases lay between the germline ends. CDR3 nucleotide sequence: TGCAGCGTTGTCGGGGTAGCTGGGGCCAACGTCCTGACTTTC. Translation gives CSVVGVAGANVLTF.

The chain recombines TRBV9 with TRBJ1-2; no definite D call. The CDR3 has 13 residues. Per germline, CDR1 SGDLS and CDR2 YYNGEE. V lost 4 bases and J lost 8, with 15 bases in between. The CDR3 reads CASSPMLSGGYTF. CDR3 bases: TGTGCCAGCAGCCCGATGTTATCGGGGGGCTACACCTTC.

The gene calls are TRBV19 and TRBJ2-3; D gene unclear. V lost 2 bases and J lost 2, with 8 bases in between. The CDR3 covers 14 residues. Germline loops: CDR1 LNHDA, CDR2 SQIVND (reference sequence). The CDR3 sequence: CASSIRQNTDTQYF. The CDR3 DNA sequence: TGTGCCAGTAGTATAAGGCAGAACACAGATACGCAGTATTTT. The full variable domain, with the rest looked up from reference TRBV19 and TRBJ2-3, is DGGITQSPKYLFRKEGQNVTLSCEQNLNHDAMYWYRQDPGQGLRLIYYSQIVNDFQKGDIAEGYSVSREKKESFPLTVTSAQKNPTAFYLCASSIRQNTDTQYFGPGTRLTVL.

The chain links TRBV5-1 to TRBJ2-1; 10 bases align to TRBD2. The CDR3 loop spans 17 amino acids. With V trimmed by 0 bases and J by 9 bases, 12 bases remained unmatched. The germline V gene encodes CDR1 SGHRS and CDR2 YFSETQ. The DNA of the CDR3 is TGCGCCAGCAGCTTGGTTGGTTCGGCTAGCGGGGGCTTTGAGCAGTTCTTC. It codes for CASSLVGSASGGFEQFF.

This chain links TRBV4-2 with TRBJ2-2, with D perhaps matching TRBD1 or TRBD2 (5 bases each). This CDR3 contains 16 residues. Deletions cut 0 bases from V and 4 bases from J, with 12 bases between. The germline gives CDR1 LGHNA, CDR2 YNFKEQ. In DNA, the CDR3 is TGTGCCAGCAGCCAAGATCGTGGGGGAACCACCGGGGAGCTGTTTTTT. Its translation: CASSQDRGGTTGELFF.

V and J are TRBV12-3 or TRBV12-4 and TRBJ2-3; 7 nucleotides agree with TRBD1. The CDR3 consists of 12 residues. The V and J ends lost 5 bases and 7 bases, in that order; junction bases with no gene match: 3. CDR3 region: CASSQGGNTQYF. The CDR3 bases are TGTGCCAGCAGTCAAGGGGGCAATACGCAGTATTTT.

This chain links TRBV13 with TRBJ2-2; TRBD2 aligns across 12 bases. Germline CDR1 PRHDT, CDR2 FYEKMQ (reference sequence). The CDR3 covers 17 residues. With V trimmed by 3 bases and J by 5 bases, 7 bases remained unmatched. Written as DNA, the CDR3 is TGTGCCAGCAGCTTTTCACTAGCGGGGGGCCGGACCGGGGAGCTGTTTTTT. It translates to CASSFSLAGGRTGELFF.

This chain uses TRBV5-6 with TRBJ1-3; D gene unclear. Germline-derived CDR1 and CDR2 are SGHDT and YYEEEE. The V end lost 0 bases, the J end lost 3 bases, and 10 bases lay between the germline ends. This CDR3 contains 15 residues. CDR3 sequence (DNA): TGTGCCAGCAGCTTGGTACAGAATGGTGGAAACACCATATATTTT. This encodes CASSLVQNGGNTIYF.

The chain joins TRBV18 to TRBJ1-3; 9 bases agree with TRBD1. The germline gives CDR1 KGHSH, CDR2 LQKENI. Trimming at V came to 6 bases and at J to 2 bases, leaving 8 bases not matched to a gene. The CDR3 is 16 residues long. The CDR3 loop reads CASSEGQGRTGNTIYF. The CDR3 DNA is TGTGCCAGCTCCGAGGGACAGGGACGAACTGGAAACACCATATATTTT.

V and J are TRBV7-9 and TRBJ1-1; no reliable D call. Trimming stripped 5 bases from V and 7 bases from J, with 14 bases between. The CDR3 extends over 13 amino acids. The germline V gene has CDR1 SEHNR and CDR2 FQNEAQ (reference sequence). CDR3 sequence: CASSKDPRDEAFF. The CDR3 DNA follows: TGTGCCAGCAGCAAGGACCCCCGGGATGAAGCTTTCTTT.

V is TRBV5-6 and J is TRBJ1-4, with D perhaps TRBD1 (6 bases). V lost 2 bases, J lost 5 bases, and 13 bases lay in between. Germline CDR1 SGHDT, CDR2 YYEEEE. CDR3 length: 15 residues. CDR3: CASSFSRGPNEKLFF. The CDR3 nucleotides are TGTGCCAGCAGCTTCTCCAGGGGACCCAATGAAAAACTGTTTTTT.

The chain uses TRBV5-5 and TRBJ1-5; D remains ambiguous. In germline, CDR1 is SGHKS, CDR2 YYEKEE (reference sequence). This CDR3 has 13 residues. The V and J ends lost 4 bases and 0 bases respectively, with 5 bases between them. The CDR3 bases are TGTGCCAGCAGCCCAGATAGCAATCAGCCCCAGCATTTT. Encoded protein: CASSPDSNQPQHF. The entire variable domain, with the rest obtained from reference TRBV5-5 and TRBJ1-5, is as follows: DAGVTQSPTHLIKTRGQQVTLRCSPISGHKSVSWYQQVLGQGPQFIFQYYEKEERGRGNFPDRFSARQFPNYSSELNVNALLLGDSALYLCASSPDSNQPQHFGDGTRLSIL.

The V and J genes are TRBV7-8 and TRBJ1-5; 7 nucleotides match TRBD1. The CDR3 has 12 amino acids. Germline CDR1 SGHVS, CDR2 FQNEAQ. The CDR3, as DNA: TGTGCGGTCGGACAGGACAATCAGCCCCAGCATTTT. It specifies CAVGQDNQPQHF.

The chain uses TRBV5-1 and TRBJ1-2, with 7 bases that match TRBD1. The germline gives CDR1 SGHRS, CDR2 YFSETQ. V dropped 0 bases and J dropped 4; count of bases not matched to a gene: 6. CDR3 length equals 15 residues. The CDR3 is CASSLDGRGIYGYTF. CDR3 DNA: TGCGCCAGCAGCTTGGACGGCAGGGGGATCTATGGCTACACCTTC.

This clone was seen just once. The chain links TRBV24-1 to TRBJ1-1; D unresolved. Germline assignment: CDR1 KGHDR and CDR2 SFDVKD. CDR3 size: 14 residues. Trimming removed 5 bases at V and 4 bases at J, with 13 bases between. The CDR3 is CATSAPGRVTEAFF. The DNA for the CDR3 is TGTGCCACCAGTGCCCCAGGACGGGTCACTGAAGCTTTCTTT.

The chain has TRBV6-2 or TRBV6-3 and TRBJ2-2; D could derive from TRBD1 or TRBD2 (6 bases each). V lost 4 bases and J 3 bases, leaving 12 bases between the germline ends. The CDR3 contains 15 residues. In germline, CDR1 is MNHEY, CDR2 SVGEGT. The DNA for the CDR3 is TGTGCCAGCAGTTTAAGGGGGAGGCACACCGGGGAGCTGTTTTTT. The encoded protein is CASSLRGRHTGELFF.

The chain combines TRBV30 with TRBJ1-2; D is uncertain. Germline V gene lookup returns CDR1 GTSNPN and CDR2 SVGIG (reference sequence). V was trimmed by 2 bases and J by 7 bases, leaving 14 bases between them. The CDR3 runs to 13 residues. The CDR3 is CAWSNLGPGGYTF. The DNA of the CDR3 is TGTGCCTGGAGTAACTTAGGACCGGGTGGCTACACCTTC.

This sequence joins TRBV28 and TRBJ2-5; 12 nucleotides match TRBD2. Per germline, CDR1 MDHEN and CDR2 SYDVKM. V dropped 6 bases and J dropped 5; count of bases not matched to a gene: 13. The CDR3 is made up of 17 amino acids. The CDR3 DNA reads as TGTGCCAGCAGCCCCTGGACTAGCGGGACGAGGGGGGAGACCCAGTACTTC. It yields the protein CASSPWTSGTRGETQYF.

V usage is TRBV4-1 and J usage is TRBJ1-2; a weak D match, TRBD1 (5 bases). Between the trimmed V and J ends, which lost 1 base and 4 bases, there was a span of 10 bases. This CDR3 is built from 14 residues. CDR1 and CDR2 from the germline V gene are MGHRA and YSYEKL. Here the CDR3 reads CASSQAGFFYGYTF. CDR3 nucleotides: TGCGCCAGCAGCCAAGCAGGGTTTTTCTATGGCTACACCTTC.

The chain links TRBV5-5 to TRBJ1-2; weak D call: TRBD1 (5 bases). This CDR3 has 15 residues. Germline V gene data show CDR1 as SGHKS and CDR2 as YYEKEE (reference sequence). Trimming took off 4 bases at V and 8 bases at J, with 21 bases between the two ends. The CDR3 DNA reads TGTGCCAGCAGCCCCGGGACCGGAGGCCCTAGGGGCTACACCTTC. This encodes CASSPGTGGPRGYTF.

This chain uses TRBV10-3 with TRBJ1-5, with a tentative D call TRBD1 (6 bases). Trimming removed 10 bases at V and 2 bases at J, with 18 bases between. The CDR3 contains 15 residues. Germline V gene sequence: CDR1 ENHRY, CDR2 SYGVKD. The DNA of the CDR3 is TGTGCCAGCAGGACAACAGGGTTGGGCAATCAGCCCCAGCATTTT. Amino acids: CASRTTGLGNQPQHF.

This chain uses TRBV7-9 with TRBJ1-4; D might be TRBD1 (6 bases). Trimming pared 2 bases from V and 6 bases from J, leaving 10 bases between. Germline-derived CDR1 and CDR2 are SEHNR and FQNEAQ (reference sequence). The CDR3 sequence is 14 residues long. In DNA, the CDR3 is TGTGCCAGCAGCTTACAGGGGAGTCATGAAAAACTGTTTTTT. This sequence encodes CASSLQGSHEKLFF.

The rearrangement joins TRBV10-3 to TRBJ1-2; D is ambiguous. Per germline, CDR1 ENHRY and CDR2 SYGVKD. V was cut by 6 bases and J by 7 bases, with 18 bases left in between. The CDR3 runs to 14 residues. DNA for the CDR3: TGTGCCATCAGCGCGGACGGAGAAGAGCGTGGCTACACCTTC. Amino acids: CAISADGEERGYTF.

The CDR3 loop reads CASSEGASGIETQYF. The CDR3 DNA is TGCGCCAGCAGTGAAGGGGCTAGCGGAATTGAGACCCAGTACTTC. This sequence joins TRBV10-1 and TRBJ2-5; 7 bases fit TRBD2. Germline CDR1 reads WNHNN; CDR2 reads SYGVQD (reference sequence). V lost 3 bases to trimming and J lost 5 bases; unmatched junction nucleotides: 9. This CDR3 contains 15 residues.